This T cell receptor (beta chain) was captured in a study of blood T cell repertoires in COVID-19. Overall study: There were acute and convalescent COVID-19 samples, and they came from the United States, Italy and Spain. PBMCs, B-cell-depleted T cells, or T cells were the source of the cDNA or gDNA that made up the material.

V was cut by 6 bases and J by 0 bases, with 12 bases left in between. Germline CDR1 and CDR2: MNHEY and SMNVEV (reference sequence). This CDR3 region has 14 residues. Original processing notes: By means of reference gene primer amplification, nucleated cell counts were estimated. Generated by immunoSEQ multiplex PCR, the TCRdb table keeps only in-frame clones and is missing some. Clonal size and the V and J genes are those of that table, whereas D and trimming came from the DNA. This table holds about 220,000 clones, 84% found once. V gene TRBV27 combines with J gene TRBJ2-7; D is uncertain. Sample: peripheral blood. This TCR was sampled from a man under 40 with active or convalescent COVID-19. The chain's CDR3 is CASSSPGSSYEQYF. The CDR3 coding sequence is TGTGCCAGCAGCTCCCCCGGTAGCTCCTACGAGCAGTACTTC.